The 18 T cell receptor beta chains below all came from one sample that was sequenced in a study of blood T cell repertoires in COVID-19. Here immunoSEQ multiplex PCR was the method, and the copy in TCRdb shows in-frame clones only, minus some. The table shows fewer than 700,000 clones, with 85% to 90% occurring only once. The sequencing input was peripheral blood. Source of these receptors: a woman between 45 and 60 years old with COVID-19, enrolled during active disease.

The chain couples TRBV9 to TRBJ2-7, with D maybe TRBD1 (6 bases). In germline, CDR1 is SGDLS, CDR2 YYNGEE. CDR3 length: 13 residues. Between the trimmed V and J ends, which lost 4 bases and 4 bases, there was a span of 12 bases. Written as DNA, the CDR3 is TGTGCCAGCAGCCCAGGACAGCGTTACGAGCAGTACTTC. It specifies CASSPGQRYEQYF.

This clone was observed a single time. The V call is TRBV5-1, the J call TRBJ2-5; the D is unclear. V was clipped by 4 bases and J by 5 bases, with 15 bases between them. The CDR3 runs to 14 residues. Germline loops: CDR1 SGHRS, CDR2 YFSETQ. CDR3 residues: CASSPGIIGETQYF. As DNA, the CDR3 is TGCGCCAGCAGCCCCGGAATTATCGGGGAGACCCAGTACTTC.

This sequence joins TRBV7-3 and TRBJ1-1, with 8 bases identical to TRBD1. V shed 3 bases and J 2 bases; nucleotides not matched to a gene: 5. The CDR3 length is 15 residues. Germline CDR1 reads SGHTA; CDR2 reads FQGTGA. The CDR3: CASSLGTGDNTEAFF. The DNA of the CDR3 is TGTGCCAGCAGCTTGGGGACAGGTGATAACACTGAAGCTTTCTTT.

In this sample, this clone turned up once. The chain is built from TRBV3-1 (or the pseudogene TRBV3-2) and TRBJ2-1; TRBD2 agrees at 10 bases. V dropped 4 bases and J dropped 12; count of bases not matched to a gene: 12. The V gene's germline CDR1 is LGHDT and CDR2 YNNKEL (reference sequence). The CDR3 has 15 amino acids. The CDR3 DNA reads as TGTGCCAGCAGCCCCTGGGGGCTAGCGGGAGAAGGGCAGTTCTTC. It is translated as CASSPWGLAGEGQFF.

The chain employs TRBV2 and TRBJ1-6; the D is unclear. This CDR3 contains 15 residues. CDR1 and CDR2 from the germline V gene are SNHLY and FYNNEI. Trimming pared 7 bases from V and 0 bases from J, leaving 10 bases between. Here the CDR3 DNA reads TGTGCCAGCACCACCCAGGTCTCCTATAATTCACCCCTCCACTTT. It yields the protein CASTTQVSYNSPLHF.

The V and J genes are TRBV19 and TRBJ1-2; a possible D gene is TRBD1 (6 bases). V was trimmed by 7 bases and J by 1 base, leaving 22 bases between them. Germline CDR1 LNHDA, CDR2 SQIVND (reference sequence). This CDR3 spans 17 amino acids. CDR3 DNA: TGTGCCAGTACCGGCCGGGACAATAAGCAATTTAACTATGGCTACACCTTC. It is translated as CASTGRDNKQFNYGYTF.

The rearrangement joins TRBV6-5 to TRBJ1-3, with D hard to call. This CDR3 comprises 16 residues. V was shortened by 0 bases and J by 0 bases, with 9 bases between the two germline ends. CDR1 and CDR2 from the germline V gene are MNHEY and SVGAGI. CDR3 bases: TGTGCCAGCAGTTACTCACGGAGTAGCTCTGGAAACACCATATATTTT. It encodes CASSYSRSSSGNTIYF.

As regards this clone: The identical CDR3 is also encoded by other nucleotide sequences in the sample. The gene calls are TRBV29-1 and TRBJ2-5; D may be TRBD1 (6 bases). The length of the CDR3 is 11 residues. V dropped 4 bases and J dropped 5 bases, with 8 bases sitting between them. The V gene's germline CDR1 is SQVTM and CDR2 ANQGSEA. CDR3 DNA: TGCAGCGTTGGGCAGGGGGAGACCCAGTACTTC. Amino acid sequence: CSVGQGETQYF.

V and J are TRBV30 and TRBJ1-4; D gene ambiguous. CDR3 length equals 11 residues. Trimming took off 2 bases at V and 7 bases at J, with 5 bases between the two ends. CDR1 is GTSNPN and CDR2 is SVGIG in the germline V gene (reference sequence). CDR3 in amino acids: CAWSSREKLFF. The DNA of the CDR3 is TGTGCCTGGAGTTCCCGTGAAAAACTGTTTTTT.

The chain couples TRBV5-5 to TRBJ2-4, with a tentative D call TRBD2 (5 bases). Germline CDR1 SGHKS, CDR2 YYEKEE (reference sequence). V was pared by 4 bases and J by 7 bases, with 15 bases between. The CDR3 spans 14 residues. The CDR3 here is CASSPPGSRNIQYF. CDR3 nucleotides: TGTGCCAGCAGCCCTCCGGGGAGCAGGAACATTCAGTACTTC.

The J gene is TRBJ2-3, the V gene TRBV9; TRBD2 matches 9 bases. Trimming took 3 bases from V and 6 from J; bases not matched to a gene: 8. The CDR3 extends over 15 amino acids. Per germline, CDR1 SGDLS and CDR2 YYNGEE. In DNA, the CDR3 is TGTGCCAGCAGCGGTGGCGGGGGGGCGGCGGATACGCAGTATTTT. Translating gives CASSGGGGAADTQYF. Full variable domain (missing parts from reference TRBV9 and TRBJ2-3): DSGVTQTPKHLITATGQRVTLRCSPRSGDLSVYWYQQSLDQGLQFLIQYYNGEERAKGNILERFSAQQFPDLHSELNLSSLELGDSALYFCASSGGGGAADTQYFGPGTRLTVL.

V is TRBV30 and J is TRBJ2-1; TRBD2 matches 12 bases. The CDR3 length is 13 residues. V dropped 7 bases and J dropped 8; count of bases not matched to a gene: 6. CDR1 is GTSNPN and CDR2 is SVGIG in the germline V gene (reference sequence). The chain's CDR3 is CAYSSGGAYEQFF. The CDR3, as DNA: TGTGCCTACTCTAGCGGGGGGGCGTATGAGCAGTTCTTC.

The chain links TRBV30 to TRBJ2-5; 8 bases map to TRBD1. This CDR3 has 15 residues. The V gene's germline CDR1 is GTSNPN and CDR2 SVGIG (reference sequence). The V gene end was trimmed by 2 bases and the J gene end by 1 base; junction bases not matched to a gene: 6. The DNA for the CDR3 is TGTGCCTGGAGTCAGGGACAGGCGGGCCAAGAGACCCAGTACTTC. Residues: CAWSQGQAGQETQYF.

The gene calls are TRBV5-1 and TRBJ2-5; tentatively, D is TRBD1 (5 bases). The V and J ends lost 1 base and 1 base respectively, with 11 bases between them. This CDR3 is built from 15 residues. Germline CDR1 SGHRS, CDR2 YFSETQ. CDR3 sequence (DNA): TGCGCCAGCAGCTTGAGCCGGACAACCCAAGAGACCCAGTACTTC. Translated, it gives CASSLSRTTQETQYF.

This chain links TRBV21-1 with TRBJ1-2. TRBV21-1 is classified as a pseudogene. This CDR3 comprises 14 residues. The CDR3 is CASSKGPVYCGYTF. CDR3 nucleotides: TGTGCCAGCAGCAAAGGCCCGGTTTACTGTGGCTACACCTTC.

The chain uses TRBV12-5 and TRBJ2-1; 10 nucleotides match TRBD1. V shed 6 bases, J shed 10 bases, and the junction held 12 bases outside the gene matches. Germline lookup yields CDR1 LGHNT and CDR2 FRNRAP. The CDR3 is 15 amino acids. CDR3 nucleotide sequence: TGTGCTAGTGGCCCCTCAGGGACAGGGGTTGGGGAGCAGTTCTTC. It is translated as CASGPSGTGVGEQFF.

V and J are TRBV2 and TRBJ1-2, with D possibly TRBD1 on 6 matching bases. CDR1 and CDR2 (germline): SNHLY, FYNNEI. The CDR3 extends over 14 amino acids. Trimming left V 0 bases short and J 4 bases short, with 9 bases between. CDR3 DNA: TGTGCCAGCAGTGAAGCGAGGACAGCCTATGGCTACACCTTC. Translation gives CASSEARTAYGYTF.

The CDR3 region has the DNA TGTGCCAGCAGCGAAACTGCCGGGGAGCTGTTTTTT. Encoded protein: CASSETAGELFF. The chain employs TRBV9 and TRBJ2-2; no clear D. This CDR3 is built from 12 residues. Germline-derived CDR1 and CDR2 are SGDLS and YYNGEE. Trimming removed 3 bases from V and 6 bases from J, with 6 bases in between.